This T cell receptor beta chain was sequenced in a study of response to subunit inactivated influenza vaccine. Trimming removed 0 bases from V and 3 bases from J; junction bases left unmatched: 7. In germline, CDR1 is DFQATT, CDR2 SNEGSKA (reference sequence). The CDR3 totals 15 residues. TCRdb processed the RT-PCR reads anew with MiXCR; each CDR3 protein has one entry. The sample has approximately 500,000 distinct CDR3 sequences, around a quarter seen once. A remark on this clonotype: The antigen remains unidentified.

Overall study findings and caveats: The study's authors posited that every seasonal influenza vaccination enlists few new T cells.

This same sample was also part of a study on T cells expressing NK-cell markers. That work contributes: 5'RACE template switching with UMIs produced the TCR beta cDNA. One of the eight sequenced donors was seronegative, whereas the other seven were HCMV-seropositive. The dominant NKG2C+ clonotypes represented about 1.0-7.5% of CD8+ T cells in six donors.

This TCR was recovered from a man over 45 who received an inactivated influenza vaccine. The chain is built from TRBV20-1 and TRBJ1-1; 7 bases agree with TRBD1. The sequences come from CD4+ T cells sorted from PBMCs, collected about 11 days after vaccination. The CDR3 DNA sequence: TGCAGTGCTAGAGACCCAAGAGGGGGCGACACTGAAGCTTTCTTT. Protein: CSARDPRGGDTEAFF.